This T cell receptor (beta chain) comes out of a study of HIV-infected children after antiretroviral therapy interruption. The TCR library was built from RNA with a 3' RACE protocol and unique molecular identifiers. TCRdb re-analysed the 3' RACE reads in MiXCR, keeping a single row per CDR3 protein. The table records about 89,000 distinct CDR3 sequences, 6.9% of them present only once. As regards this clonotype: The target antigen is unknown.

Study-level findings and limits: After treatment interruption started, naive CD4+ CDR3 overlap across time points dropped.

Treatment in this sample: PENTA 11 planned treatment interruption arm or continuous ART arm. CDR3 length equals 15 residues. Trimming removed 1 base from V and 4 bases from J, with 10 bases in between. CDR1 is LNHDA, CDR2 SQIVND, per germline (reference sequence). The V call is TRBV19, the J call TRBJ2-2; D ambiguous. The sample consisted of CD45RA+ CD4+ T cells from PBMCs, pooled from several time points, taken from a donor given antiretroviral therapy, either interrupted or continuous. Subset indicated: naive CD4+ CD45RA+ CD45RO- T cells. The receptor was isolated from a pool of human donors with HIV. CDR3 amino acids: CASSIVTELTGELFF. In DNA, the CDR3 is TGTGCCAGTAGTATAGTGACGGAACTCACCGGGGAGCTGTTTTTT.